This passage covers 29 T cell receptor beta chains from one sample sequenced in a study of Graves' ophthalmopathy and Graves' hyperthyroidism. The study amplified TCR beta CDR3 regions using RNA transcripts. The first-round RT-PCR employed HTBI primers together with the Qiagen OneStep RT-PCR kit. A multiplex PCR was then performed as the second round. TCRdb re-analysed the multiplex PCR reads in MiXCR, keeping a single row per CDR3 protein. The table shows about 410,000 distinct CDR3 sequences, with around 18% occurring only once. Sequenced material: peripheral blood. Source of these receptors: a woman under 30 with Graves' ophthalmopathy.

This clonotype was seen at least ten times. The chain links TRBV7-8 to TRBJ1-6; 8 bases fit TRBD1. CDR1 and CDR2 (germline): SGHVS, FQNEAQ. The CDR3 has 15 amino acids. J gave up 6 bases and V 4 bases, and 5 bases lay outside the gene matches. CDR3 DNA sequence: TGTGCCAGCAGCTGGGGACAGGTTGTTAATTCACCCCTCCACTTT. Translated, it gives CASSWGQVVNSPLHF.

The count of this clonotype is one. The gene calls are TRBV24-1 and TRBJ1-5; D is perhaps TRBD1 (6 bases). V lost 2 bases and J 4 bases, leaving 8 bases between the germline ends. The CDR3 totals 14 residues. Looked up from germline, CDR1 is KGHDR and CDR2 is SFDVKD. The CDR3 protein is CATSDWTDNQPQHF. CDR3 bases: TGTGCCACCAGTGATTGGACAGATAATCAGCCCCAGCATTTT.

In its sample, this clonotype was seen many times. The rearrangement uses TRBV14 and TRBJ1-6, with D possibly matching TRBD1 (5 bases). The germline V and J ends were trimmed by 8 bases and 0 bases, with 8 bases remaining between them. This CDR3 is 14 amino acids long. Germline V gives CDR1 SGHDN, CDR2 FVKESK. This CDR3 is CASGGNSYNSPLHF. CDR3 in DNA: TGTGCCAGCGGGGGAAACTCCTATAATTCACCCCTCCACTTT.

Ten or more counts support this clonotype. In DNA, the CDR3 is TGCGCCAGCAGCTTGTTCGGGGGGAACACTGAAGCTTTCTTT. Its translation: CASSLFGGNTEAFF. This sequence joins TRBV5-1 and TRBJ1-1; maybe TRBD1 (5 bases). V was pared by 1 base and J by 1 base, with 8 bases between. The CDR3 spans 14 residues. From germline, CDR1 is SGHRS and CDR2 YFSETQ.

The table lists this clonotype with many counts. The chain couples TRBV11-2 to TRBJ1-2; TRBD1 might be the D (5 bases). Trimming left V 5 bases short and J 4 bases short, with 14 bases between. Per the germline V gene, CDR1 is SGHAT and CDR2 is FQNNGV. The CDR3 has 14 amino acids. CDR3 in DNA: TGTGCCAGCAGCGTTAGTTCAGGGCCCTATGGCTACACCTTC. This encodes CASSVSSGPYGYTF.

The V gene is TRBV2, the J gene TRBJ1-6; D perhaps matches TRBD1 (5 bases). Germline CDR1 reads SNHLY; CDR2 reads FYNNEI. This CDR3 is built from 13 residues. The V and J ends lost 6 bases and 7 bases respectively, with 10 bases between them. For the CDR3, the DNA is TGTGCCAGCAGGGGACCCAACAATTCACCCCTCCACTTT. Its translation is CASRGPNNSPLHF.

This clonotype was observed at least ten times. The chain is built from TRBV27 and TRBJ2-5; possible D gene TRBD1, 6 bases. CDR1 is MNHEY and CDR2 is SMNVEV in the germline V gene (reference sequence). The CDR3 has 15 residues. V shed 3 bases and J shed 2 bases, with 13 bases lying between them. The CDR3 DNA is TGTGCCAGCAGTTTGGAGGACAGCCCTCAAGAGACCCAGTACTTC. This codes for CASSLEDSPQETQYF.

This clonotype showed up many times. The rearrangement joins TRBV19 to TRBJ1-2, with 10 bases identical to TRBD1. This CDR3 comprises 16 residues. Trimming took 6 bases from V and 2 from J; bases not matched to a gene: 9. Germline lookup yields CDR1 LNHDA and CDR2 SQIVND (reference sequence). CDR3 region: CASRNPRQGANYGYTF. CDR3 DNA: TGTGCCAGTAGGAACCCTCGACAGGGGGCAAACTATGGCTACACCTTC.

This clonotype was detected many times. The chain employs TRBV11-3 and TRBJ1-1, with TRBD1 matching over 7 bases. From germline, CDR1 is SGHNT and CDR2 YENEEA. The CDR3 totals 13 residues. J lost 8 bases, V lost 5 bases, and 8 bases had no gene match. CDR3 nucleotides: TGTGCCAGCAGCCCGACACAAGGGGGCGAAGCTTTCTTT. Translating gives CASSPTQGGEAFF.

This clonotype showed up many times. The V gene is TRBV12-3 or TRBV12-4, the J gene TRBJ1-5; 7 nucleotides agree with TRBD1. With V trimmed by 5 bases and J by 6 bases, 4 bases remained unmatched. The CDR3 loop spans 13 amino acids. DNA for the CDR3: TGTGCCAGCAGTACAGGGGTTAGTCAGCCCCAGCATTTT. It codes for CASSTGVSQPQHF.

The sample holds many counts of this clonotype. V is TRBV12-3 or TRBV12-4 and J is TRBJ1-1; D is perhaps TRBD1 (5 bases). The CDR3 is 15 residues long. Trimming left V 5 bases short and J 6 bases short, with 19 bases between. CDR3 nucleotide sequence: TGTGCCAGCAGTCCAGGGTTAGGGCACGGGGCTGAAGCTTTCTTT. Translating it yields CASSPGLGHGAEAFF.

This clonotype was seen ten or more times. V gene TRBV11-2 combines with J gene TRBJ1-5; D is unresolved. The CDR3 extends over 13 amino acids. Germline V gene data show CDR1 as SGHAT and CDR2 as FQNNGV. The V end was cut by 5 bases, the J end by 9 bases, with 14 bases between. The CDR3 spells CASSQTAGRPQHF. The CDR3 DNA is TGTGCCAGCAGCCAAACCGCCGGTCGGCCCCAGCATTTT.

In its sample, this clonotype ranks as medium-sized (0.01 to 0.1%). The V gene is TRBV28, the J gene TRBJ2-2, with 15 positions matching TRBD2. J was trimmed by 7 bases and V by 6 bases; bases with no gene match: 6. The length of the CDR3 is 16 residues. In germline, CDR1 is MDHEN, CDR2 SYDVKM. CDR3 in amino acids: CASRPGLAGGIGELFF. The CDR3 DNA sequence: TGTGCCAGCAGGCCCGGACTAGCGGGGGGGATCGGGGAGCTGTTTTTT.

Ten or more counts support this clonotype. Being one base from a much bigger clone, this may be a read error. The chain employs TRBV6-2 or TRBV6-3 and TRBJ1-1; D gene unclear. Per the germline V gene, CDR1 is MNHEY and CDR2 is SVGEGT. CDR3 length: 15 amino acids. DNA of the CDR3: TGTGCCGGCAGTTACCCGGGCCAGAGGAACACTGAAGCTTTCTTT. Protein sequence: CAGSYPGQRNTEAFF.

This clonotype has more than one count but fewer than ten. J is TRBJ1-6 and V is TRBV11-2; no clear D gene. The CDR3 covers 18 residues. Germline-derived CDR1 and CDR2 are SGHAT and FQNNGV. The V and J ends lost 2 bases and 0 bases respectively, with 14 bases between them. Here the CDR3 reads CASSLPPHRSSYNSPLHF. In DNA, the CDR3 is TGTGCCAGCAGCTTACCCCCCCACCGATCCTCCTATAATTCACCCCTCCACTTT.

This clonotype was seen many times. The V call is TRBV20-1, the J call TRBJ1-1, with 11 bases that match TRBD1. The V and J ends lost 1 base and 5 bases, in that order; junction bases with no gene match: 6. Looked up from germline, CDR1 is DFQATT and CDR2 is SNEGSKA (reference sequence). The CDR3 sequence is 15 residues long. CDR3 in DNA: TGCAGTGCTAGAGTTTGGACAGGGGGCCGAACTGAAGCTTTCTTT. This encodes CSARVWTGGRTEAFF.

This clonotype was seen at least ten times. This sequence joins TRBV20-1 and TRBJ2-2; D ambiguous. V gave up 2 bases and J gave up 6 bases, with 13 bases separating them. The CDR3 is 14 amino acids. In germline, CDR1 is DFQATT, CDR2 SNEGSKA (reference sequence). The CDR3 DNA reads TGCAGTGCTAGAATGGCCCTGGCTTCCGGGGAGCTGTTTTTT. It encodes CSARMALASGELFF.

There are many counts of this clonotype. This chain links TRBV10-3 with TRBJ1-1, with D perhaps TRBD1 (6 bases). CDR1 and CDR2 from the germline V gene are ENHRY and SYGVKD. This CDR3 spans 16 amino acids. V lost 0 bases and J lost 6, with 17 bases in between. CDR3: CAISESRRGLGAEAFF. CDR3 nucleotides: TGTGCCATCAGTGAGTCGCGCAGGGGACTGGGGGCTGAAGCTTTCTTT.

The table lists this clonotype with many counts. The chain recombines TRBV6-5 with TRBJ1-1, with TRBD1 matching over 7 bases. This CDR3 region has 17 residues. The germline gives CDR1 MNHEY, CDR2 SVGAGI. J was trimmed by 4 bases and V by 6 bases; bases with no gene match: 17. CDR3 DNA: TGTGCCAGCAGAAGGTGGGCAGGGGGACATGGAGGCACTGAAGCTTTCTTT. Protein sequence: CASRRWAGGHGGTEAFF.

This clonotype was counted many times. The rearrangement links TRBV29-1 to TRBJ1-1, with 9 nucleotides matching TRBD1. V lost 5 bases to trimming and J lost 3 bases; unmatched junction nucleotides: 7. CDR1 SQVTM and CDR2 ANQGSEA come from the germline V gene. The CDR3 is made up of 14 amino acids. CDR3 region: CSVLSWTGDTEAFF. As DNA, the CDR3 is TGCAGCGTTCTTTCTTGGACAGGGGACACTGAAGCTTTCTTT.

CDR3 sequence reads: CASSLAIHEQYF. The CDR3, as DNA: TGTGCCAGCAGCTTAGCCATACACGAGCAGTACTTC. The V call is TRBV7-2, the J call TRBJ2-7; no reliable D call. The CDR3 is made up of 12 amino acids. Germline V gives CDR1 SGHTA, CDR2 FQGNSA. The V end lost 0 bases, the J end lost 5 bases, and 5 bases lay between the germline ends.

This clonotype was counted at least ten times. The J gene is TRBJ1-3, the V gene TRBV7-8; unclear D gene. Trimming pared 8 bases from V and 4 bases from J, leaving 3 bases between. Germline-derived CDR1 and CDR2 are SGHVS and FQNEAQ. The CDR3 covers 10 residues. The CDR3 DNA sequence: TGTGCCAGCGGCGGAAACACCATATATTTT. This codes for CASGGNTIYF.

The rearrangement links TRBV6-2 or TRBV6-3 to TRBJ2-7; 13 positions agree with TRBD2. V lost 5 bases, J lost 6 bases, and 7 bases stayed unmatched. Germline values: CDR1 MNHEY, CDR2 SVGEGT. The CDR3 covers 15 residues. CDR3 bases: TGTGCCAGCAGTGACGGACTAGCGGGAGTTGGCGAGCAGTACTTC. Translation: CASSDGLAGVGEQYF.

In this sample, this clonotype turned up many times. This rearrangement joins TRBV12-3 or TRBV12-4 to TRBJ1-1; the D gene is possibly TRBD1 (6 bases). This CDR3 is 16 amino acids long. V was trimmed by 5 bases and J by 4 bases, leaving 20 bases between them. In nucleotides, the CDR3 is TGTGCCAGCAGTCCCAGAGGATACAGGGAGGGCACTGAAGCTTTCTTT. Protein product: CASSPRGYREGTEAFF.

This clonotype was observed many times. The rearrangement links TRBV19 to TRBJ1-1, with a tentative D call TRBD1 (6 bases). V lost 3 bases and J lost 5, with 13 bases in between. The CDR3 covers 14 residues. From germline, CDR1 is LNHDA and CDR2 SQIVND (reference sequence). CDR3 region: CASSIGGGWTEAFF. As DNA, the CDR3 is TGTGCCAGTAGTATTGGCGGGGGCTGGACTGAAGCTTTCTTT.

This clonotype was seen many times. The genes are TRBV7-9 and TRBJ1-1, with 8 bases that match TRBD1. Germline loops: CDR1 SEHNR, CDR2 FQNEAQ (reference sequence). V was clipped by 5 bases and J by 1 base; unmatched bases: 6. The CDR3 runs 15 residues. CDR3 nucleotides: TGTGCCAGCAGCGACAGGGGACAACCGAACACTGAAGCTTTCTTT. This encodes CASSDRGQPNTEAFF.

This clonotype has at least ten counts. The chain uses TRBV4-3 and TRBJ2-7; D remains ambiguous. V lost 0 bases to trimming and J lost 0 bases, with 9 bases between them. The CDR3 sequence is 15 residues long. The germline V gene encodes CDR1 LGHNA and CDR2 YSLEER. The CDR3 DNA reads as TGCGCCAGCAGCCAAGATAGGGCAGGCTCCTACGAGCAGTACTTC. It is translated as CASSQDRAGSYEQYF.

This clonotype was detected many times. The chain has TRBV2 and TRBJ2-7; 16 nucleotides line up with TRBD2. Germline V lookup: CDR1 SNHLY, CDR2 FYNNEI. V gave up 5 bases and J gave up 0 bases; unmatched junction bases: 4. The CDR3 has 17 amino acids. CDR3 coding DNA: TGTGCCAGCAGTACCGGGACTAGCGGGAGGGTCTCCTACGAGCAGTACTTC. Translation gives CASSTGTSGRVSYEQYF.

This clonotype appeared many times. The CDR3 loop reads CATSRDLHTNSPLHF. The CDR3 region has the DNA TGTGCCACCAGCAGAGATCTACACACTAATTCACCCCTCCACTTT. The chain combines TRBV15 with TRBJ1-6; D call uncertain. Germline lookup yields CDR1 LNHNV and CDR2 YYDKDF (reference sequence). The CDR3 is 15 amino acids. V lost 0 bases to trimming and J lost 6 bases, with 9 bases between them.